This T cell receptor beta chain was recorded in a study of blood T cell repertoires in COVID-19. Study at large: Researchers got acute and convalescent COVID-19 samples from the United States, Italy and Spain.

The method was immunoSEQ multiplex PCR; TCRdb's version includes in-frame clones alone and lacks a portion of them. The profile shows about 500,000 clones, roughly 89% of them singletons. Enrollment of patients from Seattle took place during active infection, with longitudinal follow-up. Material: peripheral blood. The receptor was derived from a young man with COVID-19, enrolled during active disease.

CDR3 sequence (DNA): TGCGCCAGCAGCCATACCTGGACAGGGCCCGGCTACACCTTC. It encodes CASSHTWTGPGYTF. The J gene is TRBJ1-2, the V gene TRBV4-1; 8 nucleotides line up with TRBD1. The CDR3 consists of 14 residues. The germline V gene has CDR1 MGHRA and CDR2 YSYEKL. The J segment lost 8 bases and the V segment lost 3 bases, leaving 8 bases of the junction unmatched.